The 5 T cell receptor beta chains in this list originate from one sample, sequenced in a study of T cells in tuberculosis. The time point: new active TB diagnosis, blood taken before or within 7 days of starting treatment. Sequencing used immunoSEQ multiplex PCR; TCRdb keeps in-frame clones, though not all of them. Of roughly 34,000 clones in the sample, 86% were seen once. This material consisted of PBMCs, taken at tuberculosis diagnosis. These receptors were collected from an adult with tuberculosis.

In its sample, this clone was seen once. The chain has TRBV27 and TRBJ2-2; perhaps TRBD2 as D (6 bases). Germline V lookup: CDR1 MNHEY, CDR2 SMNVEV (reference sequence). Trimming stripped 6 bases from V and 2 bases from J, with 13 bases between. This CDR3 region has 15 residues. DNA for the CDR3: TGTGCCAGCAGGCGGGGTCAGGTAAACACCGGGGAGCTGTTTTTT. Translation: CASRRGQVNTGELFF.

Here the CDR3 DNA reads TGTGCCAGCAGCTTGGGGCCAGCGGGGCTTAGCACAGATACGCAGTATTTT. This gives the protein CASSLGPAGLSTDTQYF. The rearrangement uses TRBV7-2 and TRBJ2-3; 7 nucleotides align to TRBD2. The trim removed 3 bases at V and 0 bases at J, leaving 9 bases unmatched. The germline V gene has CDR1 SGHTA and CDR2 FQGNSA. CDR3 size: 17 residues.

This clone was recorded only once. This chain uses TRBV18 with TRBJ1-4; 8 nucleotides align to TRBD1. With V trimmed by 3 bases and J by 2 bases, 8 bases remained unmatched. The germline gives CDR1 KGHSH, CDR2 LQKENI. The CDR3 loop spans 17 amino acids. CDR3: CASSPADRAVTNEKLFF. The CDR3 bases are TGTGCCAGCTCACCTGCGGACAGGGCGGTTACTAATGAAAAACTGTTTTTT.

This clone was counted a few times. The rearrangement links TRBV2 to TRBJ1-5; 10 nucleotides match TRBD1. The J segment lost 6 bases and the V segment lost 5 bases, leaving 10 bases of the junction unmatched. Germline V gene sequence: CDR1 SNHLY, CDR2 FYNNEI. CDR3 size: 16 residues. This chain's CDR3 is CASSRQGARGTQPQHF. DNA for the CDR3: TGTGCCAGCAGTCGACAGGGGGCGCGGGGGACTCAGCCCCAGCATTTT.

This clone was seen a single time. The chain has TRBV30 and TRBJ1-5, with 7 nucleotides matching TRBD1. Losses at the gene ends were 3 bases for V and 5 bases for J; bases not matched to a gene: 4. This CDR3 contains 13 residues. Germline CDR1 reads GTSNPN; CDR2 reads SVGIG (reference sequence). This chain's CDR3 is CAWRGQGDQPQHF. CDR3 DNA sequence: TGTGCCTGGAGGGGGCAGGGGGATCAGCCCCAGCATTTT.